This T cell receptor (beta chain) appears in the sequencing data of a study of cytomegalovirus exposure and HLA in healthy donors. Germline-derived CDR1 and CDR2 are LNHDA and SQIVND (reference sequence). Trimming shortened V by 1 base and J by 13 bases, and 16 bases separated the two germline ends. The CDR3 has 14 amino acids. Produced via immunoSEQ multiplex PCR; TCRdb's table is partial and in-frame only. Among some 130,000 clones, roughly nine tenths were seen once, and the ten largest hold 0.95% to 1.5%. The chain has TRBV19 and TRBJ1-4; no firm D call. The receptor was isolated from a woman aged 18-30 years in good health and CMV-seronegative. Material: PBMCs. The DNA for the CDR3 is TGTGCCAGTAGTATAGGGTCGGCGGCCCCTGGACTGTTTTTT. Translation: CASSIGSAAPGLFF.